The 22 T cell receptor beta chains below come from one sample, sequenced in a study of blood T cell repertoires in COVID-19. Only in-frame clones appear in the TCRdb table, and some are missing; sequencing was by immunoSEQ multiplex PCR. The sample consists of tens of thousands of clones, about 75% of them appearing once. What was sequenced was peripheral blood. The receptors come from a human donor in a cohort sampled during active COVID-19.

This clone was observed a handful of times. The rearrangement uses TRBV11-2 and TRBJ1-2, with a possible D match to TRBD1 (6 bases). Looked up from germline, CDR1 is SGHAT and CDR2 is FQNNGV. This CDR3 region has 12 residues. Trimming pared 5 bases from V and 5 bases from J, leaving 9 bases between. The CDR3, as DNA: TGTGCCAGCAGCGCACAGGGATATGGCTACACCTTC. Its protein is CASSAQGYGYTF.

CDR3 DNA: TGTGCCAGCAGTCCGGGGAGCATTCAGTACTTC. It yields the protein CASSPGSIQYF. The chain links TRBV12-3 or TRBV12-4 to TRBJ2-4; the D gene is possibly TRBD2 (5 bases). V dropped 5 bases and J dropped 9 bases, with 8 bases sitting between them. The CDR3 is made up of 11 amino acids.

This clone was observed once. The chain carries TRBV25-1 and TRBJ1-5; 10 nucleotides agree with TRBD1. The CDR3 loop spans 14 amino acids. Germline loops: CDR1 MGHDK, CDR2 SYGVNS. The J segment lost 5 bases and the V segment lost 6 bases, leaving 4 bases of the junction unmatched. The CDR3 DNA follows: TGTGCCAGCAGGGGACAGGGGCGTGATCAGCCCCAGCATTTT. Its translation is CASRGQGRDQPQHF.

This clone appeared a few times. This chain links TRBV7-2 with TRBJ2-1; 7 positions agree with TRBD1. Losses at the gene ends were 1 base for V and 4 bases for J; bases not matched to a gene: 4. This CDR3 is 15 amino acids long. In germline, CDR1 is SGHTA, CDR2 FQGNSA. The CDR3 protein is CASSLEGAWYNEQFF. CDR3 DNA sequence: TGTGCCAGCAGCTTAGAGGGGGCTTGGTACAATGAGCAGTTCTTC.

CDR3 coding DNA: TGTGCCAGCAGCTACGGGACAGGGTACACCGGGGAGCTGTTTTTT. This encodes CASSYGTGYTGELFF. This chain joins TRBV7-2 and TRBJ2-2; TRBD1 matches at 9 bases. The CDR3 runs to 15 residues. Germline loops: CDR1 SGHTA, CDR2 FQGNSA. V shed 4 bases, J shed 3 bases, and the junction held 3 bases outside the gene matches.

The V call is TRBV5-4, the J call TRBJ2-7; 7 bases are shared with TRBD1. Germline CDR1 SGHNT, CDR2 YYREEE (reference sequence). CDR3 length: 15 amino acids. The ends lost 4 bases at V and 0 bases at J; junction bases unmatched: 7. CDR3 residues: CASSLGTVSSYEQYF. CDR3 DNA: TGTGCCAGCAGCCTCGGGACAGTTAGCTCCTACGAGCAGTACTTC.

The chain recombines TRBV19 with TRBJ1-5; a possible D gene is TRBD1 (5 bases). The germline V gene encodes CDR1 LNHDA and CDR2 SQIVND (reference sequence). This CDR3 spans 15 amino acids. V lost 9 bases to trimming and J lost 0 bases, with 15 bases between them. In DNA, the CDR3 is TGTGCCAGCACCGGACACTCTTATAGCAATCAGCCCCAGCATTTT. Protein product: CASTGHSYSNQPQHF.

The J gene is TRBJ2-1, the V gene TRBV7-9; 13 nucleotides align to TRBD2. There are 15 residues in the CDR3. The ends lost 6 bases at V and 7 bases at J; junction bases unmatched: 6. The germline V gene encodes CDR1 SEHNR and CDR2 FQNEAQ (reference sequence). CDR3 sequence reads: CASRPLAGGDNEQFF. Here the CDR3 DNA reads TGTGCCAGCAGACCACTAGCGGGAGGGGATAATGAGCAGTTCTTC.

The chain carries TRBV2 and TRBJ2-1; the D gene is possibly TRBD2 (6 bases). This CDR3 is built from 16 residues. Germline-derived CDR1 and CDR2 are SNHLY and FYNNEI. V lost 5 bases, J lost 8 bases, and 22 bases lay in between. The CDR3 DNA reads TGTGCCAGCAGTAGGGACTGGACGGGGCCTGGGGATGAGCAGTTCTTC. Translation gives CASSRDWTGPGDEQFF.

This chain uses TRBV7-2 with TRBJ2-5; the D is unclear. This CDR3 has 14 residues. Trimming removed 0 bases at V and 5 bases at J, with 10 bases between. Germline CDR1 reads SGHTA; CDR2 reads FQGNSA. Here the CDR3 reads CASSLAYAVETQYF. In DNA form, the CDR3 reads TGTGCCAGCAGCTTAGCCTATGCGGTGGAGACCCAGTACTTC.

The rearrangement links TRBV7-9 to TRBJ1-2, with 7 nucleotides matching TRBD1. The CDR3 loop spans 15 amino acids. Germline CDR1 SEHNR, CDR2 FQNEAQ (reference sequence). The V segment lost 1 base and the J segment 2 bases; nucleotides outside the gene matches: 4. CDR3 residues: CASSLGTGPNYGYTF. The CDR3 DNA reads TGTGCCAGCAGCTTAGGGACAGGCCCGAACTATGGCTACACCTTC.

The chain uses TRBV11-2 and TRBJ2-1, with D perhaps TRBD2 (6 bases). This CDR3 is 15 amino acids long. Germline V gene lookup returns CDR1 SGHAT and CDR2 FQNNGV. Trimming removed 5 bases from V and 5 bases from J, with 16 bases in between. The CDR3 bases are TGTGCCAGCAGCCCAGCGGGCGGGACGAACAATGAGCAGTTCTTC. Residues: CASSPAGGTNNEQFF.

In its sample, this clone was seen once. The chain employs TRBV19 and TRBJ2-3; no clear D gene. Germline V gene sequence: CDR1 LNHDA, CDR2 SQIVND (reference sequence). This CDR3 has 14 amino acids. Trimming took off 6 bases at V and 1 base at J, with 11 bases between the two ends. The CDR3 sequence: CASSLAARTDTQYF. The CDR3 nucleotides read TGTGCCAGTAGCCTTGCGGCCCGCACAGATACGCAGTATTTT.

The sample holds a few counts of this clone. The chain employs TRBV2 and TRBJ1-5; 9 bases map to TRBD1. Per the germline V gene, CDR1 is SNHLY and CDR2 is FYNNEI. The CDR3 sequence is 16 residues long. The J segment lost 7 bases and the V segment lost 5 bases, leaving 12 bases of the junction unmatched. CDR3 amino acids: CASSPTGGSPRQPQHF. CDR3 in DNA: TGTGCCAGCAGTCCGACAGGGGGATCTCCAAGGCAGCCCCAGCATTTT.

This clone was observed once. The chain combines TRBV5-1 with TRBJ1-1; 7 nucleotides agree with TRBD1. CDR1 and CDR2 (germline): SGHRS, YFSETQ. V shed 4 bases and J 7 bases; nucleotides not matched to a gene: 4. CDR3 length: 12 amino acids. CDR3 nucleotides: TGCGCCAGCAGCGGGGGGACAGTTGAAGCTTTCTTT. Protein sequence: CASSGGTVEAFF. The full variable domain, its missing parts supplied by reference TRBV5-1 and TRBJ1-1, is KAGVTQTPRYLIKTRGQQVTLSCSPISGHRSVSWYQQTPGQGLQFLFEYFSETQRNKGNFPGRFSGRQFSNSRSEMNVSTLELGDSALYLCASSGGTVEAFFGQGTRLTVV.

This chain joins TRBV5-4 and TRBJ1-1, with 7 nucleotides matching TRBD1. The trim removed 3 bases at V and 7 bases at J, leaving 6 bases unmatched. Germline values: CDR1 SGHNT, CDR2 YYREEE (reference sequence). CDR3 size: 13 residues. The CDR3, as DNA: TGTGCCAGCAGCTCGACAGGGTTTGGTGAAGCTTTCTTT. The encoded protein is CASSSTGFGEAFF.

This chain uses TRBV5-1 with TRBJ1-2; D gene ambiguous. Germline V lookup: CDR1 SGHRS, CDR2 YFSETQ. Trimming took 4 bases from V and 0 from J, leaving 7 bases between them. The CDR3 length is 13 residues. The CDR3 sequence is CASSRDTNYGYTF. CDR3 DNA: TGCGCCAGCAGCCGAGATACTAACTATGGCTACACCTTC.

The rearrangement joins TRBV4-1 to TRBJ1-6; D ambiguous. The CDR3 contains 16 residues. In germline, CDR1 is MGHRA, CDR2 YSYEKL. Between the trimmed V and J ends, which lost 0 bases and 7 bases, there was a span of 13 bases. The CDR3 here is CASSQDVGDRNSPLHF. The CDR3 nucleotides read TGCGCCAGCAGCCAAGATGTGGGAGATAGGAATTCACCCCTCCACTTT.

This chain connects TRBV18 to TRBJ1-4, with D unclear. Germline CDR1 and CDR2: KGHSH and LQKENI. The CDR3 runs 15 residues. V dropped 4 bases and J dropped 5 bases, with 14 bases sitting between them. The CDR3 region is CASSLLQTTNEKLFF. The CDR3 region has the DNA TGTGCCAGCTCACTTTTACAGACGACAAATGAAAAACTGTTTTTT.

Turning to this clone: At one of its ends the junction is not consistent with the germline gene, which may arise from a read error. The V call is TRBV7-7, the J call TRBJ2-5; 11 nucleotides match TRBD1. CDR1 is SSHAT and CDR2 is FNYEAQ in the germline V gene (reference sequence). CDR3 length: 15 amino acids. The CDR3 here is CASSDPGTGGETQYF. In DNA, the CDR3 is TGTGCTAGCAGCGACCCCGGGACAGGGGGGGAGACCCAGTACTTC.

This clone has a single count. The J gene is TRBJ1-5, the V gene TRBV2; D perhaps matches TRBD1 (5 bases). The CDR3 totals 16 residues. The germline V and J ends were trimmed by 4 bases and 2 bases, with 15 bases remaining between them. The germline CDR1 and CDR2 sequences are SNHLY and FYNNEI. CDR3 protein: CASSAGGERGNQPQHF. DNA for the CDR3: TGTGCCAGCAGTGCCGGGGGGGAGAGGGGCAATCAGCCCCAGCATTTT.

V and J are TRBV6-1 and TRBJ2-7, with TRBD1 matching over 8 bases. V was clipped by 1 base and J by 0 bases; unmatched bases: 5. CDR3 size: 16 residues. The germline gives CDR1 MNHNS, CDR2 SASEGT. CDR3 bases: TGTGCCAGCAGTGAAGGTTATGGGACAGGCTCCTACGAGCAGTACTTC. Translated, it gives CASSEGYGTGSYEQYF.